This T cell receptor (beta chain) was identified during a study of radiotherapy plus CTLA-4 blockade in lung cancer. Assay: immunoSEQ multiplex PCR; the TCRdb copy retains only in-frame clones and omits some. The sample lists tens of thousands of clones; around 90% were seen once. Germline CDR1 DFQATT, CDR2 SNEGSKA (reference sequence). Trimming removed 5 bases at V and 6 bases at J, with 10 bases between. This CDR3 spans 11 amino acids. The chain uses TRBV20-1 and TRBJ1-2; D not certain. Sequences were derived from peripheral blood, sampled from a patient treated with radiotherapy plus ipilimumab. The clonotype originates from a human donor with non-small cell lung cancer that progressed on radiotherapy plus ipilimumab. The CDR3 is CSAQTGDGYTF. CDR3 coding DNA: TGCAGTGCTCAAACGGGTGATGGCTACACCTTC.